This T cell receptor (beta chain) derives from a study of ipilimumab plus nivolumab after autologous stem cell transplantation. As for the study in general: Both relapsed and primary refractory DLBCL were included.

Some clones are missing from TCRdb's copy, which holds only in-frame ones; the method was immunoSEQ multiplex PCR. The repertoire holds about 17,000 clones, with roughly 79% as singletons. The sequencing here drew on PBMCs, taken in a trial of ipilimumab plus nivolumab as post-transplant consolidation. The clonotype was recovered from a male donor with diffuse large B-cell lymphoma.

CDR3 sequence: CAWGGGSGNTIYF. The CDR3 DNA follows: TGTGCCTGGGGGGGCGGATCTGGAAACACCATATATTTT. The rearrangement joins TRBV30 to TRBJ1-3; D might be TRBD1 (6 bases). The CDR3 extends over 13 amino acids. Germline values: CDR1 GTSNPN, CDR2 SVGIG (reference sequence). Trimming took off 5 bases at V and 1 base at J, with 9 bases between the two ends.